This passage covers 15 T cell receptor beta chains from one sample sequenced in a study of tumor-infiltrating lymphocytes in primary liver carcinoma. Both blood RNA, taken from unsorted whole blood, and germline DNA were extracted. The authors made TCR beta cDNA from around 500 ng total RNA with a constant-region primer. Libraries covering TCR beta were generated through three nested multiplex PCR rounds (using a slightly modified ARM-PCR). The first two PCR rounds used TRBV1-TRBV30 primers with a Cbeta primer, nine to eleven cycles each. Using its own MiXCR run on the multiplex PCR reads, TCRdb lists one record per CDR3 protein. The table has almost 200,000 distinct CDR3 sequences, approximately 64% seen once. The sequencing sample was made of peripheral blood. The receptors come from a woman aged 55-69 years with primary liver carcinoma and hepatitis B virus infection.

The rearrangement uses TRBV10-3 and TRBJ2-3; 9 positions match TRBD1. The CDR3 contains 14 residues. V was pared by 10 bases and J by 8 bases, with 13 bases of the junction left unmatched. Germline values: CDR1 ENHRY, CDR2 SYGVKD. The CDR3: CATRTGALGVTQYF. CDR3 sequence (DNA): TGTGCCACCAGGACAGGGGCCCTGGGGGTTACGCAGTATTTT.

This clonotype was seen a single time. The rearrangement joins TRBV5-1 to TRBJ2-7; 10 bases align to TRBD1. V lost 3 bases and J lost 3; bases outside the gene matches: 6. CDR1 and CDR2 (germline): SGHRS, YFSETQ. The CDR3 consists of 15 residues. DNA of the CDR3: TGCGCCAGCAGCTCGTACGACAGGGGGCTCTACGAGCAGTACTTC. Its protein product is CASSSYDRGLYEQYF. The entire variable domain, with the rest obtained from reference TRBV5-1 and TRBJ2-7, is as follows: KAGVTQTPRYLIKTRGQQVTLSCSPISGHRSVSWYQQTPGQGLQFLFEYFSETQRNKGNFPGRFSGRQFSNSRSEMNVSTLELGDSALYLCASSSYDRGLYEQYFGPGTRLTVT.

Details on this clonotype: This CDR3 is missing its conserved last phenylalanine or tryptophan, likely due to a read error. V usage is TRBV11-2 and J usage is TRBJ1-1; no definite D call. Between the trimmed V and J ends, which lost 3 bases and 1 base, there was a span of 12 bases. This CDR3 spans 15 amino acids. The V gene's germline CDR1 is SGHAT and CDR2 FQNNGV. The chain's CDR3 is CASSFLTDSNTEAFV. Written as DNA, the CDR3 is TGTGCCAGCAGCTTCCTCACCGATTCGAACACTGAAGCTTTCGTT.

As to this clonotype: Since a much larger clone is just one base distant, this may be a read error. V usage is TRBV4-1 and J usage is TRBJ2-7; D could derive from TRBD1 or TRBD2 (5 bases each). The V gene lost 1 base and the J gene lost 3 bases, with 16 bases spanning the gap. Germline loops: CDR1 MGHRA, CDR2 YSYEKL. This CDR3 spans 16 amino acids. CDR3 nucleotides: TGCGCCAGCAGCCAAGTCGCTAACGGGGCATACTACGAGCAGTACTTC. Its protein product is CASSQVANGAYYEQYF.

This sequence joins TRBV30 and TRBJ2-7, with TRBD1 as a possible D gene (6 bases). The CDR3 contains 17 residues. Germline assignment: CDR1 GTSNPN and CDR2 SVGIG (reference sequence). V lost 2 bases and J 0 bases, leaving 20 bases between the germline ends. The CDR3 reads CAWSRRVGDMGSYEQYF. DNA of the CDR3: TGTGCCTGGAGTAGACGTGTGGGGGACATGGGCTCCTACGAGCAGTACTTC.

Comment on this clonotype: At one end the junction does not follow the germline gene, possibly because of a read error. The chain couples TRBV11-2 to TRBJ2-7; D gene unclear. The germline V gene has CDR1 SGHAT and CDR2 FQNNGV. The CDR3 contains 12 residues. CDR3 sequence (DNA): TGTGCCGGCAGCCACGCTAGACACGAGCAGTATTTC. Protein product: CAGSHARHEQYF.

The rearrangement joins TRBV6-1 to TRBJ2-3, with 13 bases aligning to TRBD2. The CDR3 sequence is 15 residues long. With V trimmed by 7 bases and J by 4 bases, 5 bases remained unmatched. Germline V gene sequence: CDR1 MNHNS, CDR2 SASEGT. CDR3: CASTKTSGGADTQYF. Here the CDR3 DNA reads TGTGCCAGCACGAAAACTAGCGGGGGGGCAGATACGCAGTATTTT.

The chain is built from TRBV5-4 and TRBJ2-7; TRBD2 aligns across 7 bases. CDR3 length: 16 amino acids. The V gene end was trimmed by 4 bases and the J gene end by 3 bases; junction bases not matched to a gene: 13. Germline assignment: CDR1 SGHNT and CDR2 YYREEE (reference sequence). CDR3 DNA sequence: TGTGCCAGCAGCAAGTCCGGCGGGGGAGTACGCTACGAGCAGTACTTC. It yields the protein CASSKSGGGVRYEQYF. The whole variable domain, filled in from reference TRBV5-4 and TRBJ2-7, reads ETGVTQSPTHLIKTRGQQVTLRCSSQSGHNTVSWYQQALGQGPQFIFQYYREEENGRGNFPPRFSGLQFPNYSSELNVNALELDDSALYLCASSKSGGGVRYEQYFGPGTRLTVT.

For this clonotype: Being one base from a much bigger clone, this may be a read error. The rearrangement uses TRBV6-5 and TRBJ2-7; D uncertain. The CDR3 spans 13 residues. Trimming took 7 bases from V and 2 from J, leaving 12 bases between them. Germline CDR1 and CDR2: MNHEY and SVGAGI. CDR3 region: CASINTITYEQYF. The CDR3 DNA sequence: TGTGCCAGCATCAATACGATTACCTACGAGCAGTACTTC.

The CDR3 DNA reads as TGTGCCAGCAACCCTAGAGTTCAGGGATACCGCTACACCTTC. This sequence encodes CASNPRVQGYRYTF. This chain joins TRBV11-2 and TRBJ1-2; tentative D call: TRBD1 (5 bases). V shed 7 bases and J shed 9 bases, with 21 bases lying between them. The CDR3 consists of 14 residues. CDR1 SGHAT and CDR2 FQNNGV come from the germline V gene.

A note on this clonotype: A much larger clone sits a single nucleotide away, making a read error possible. The chain combines TRBV5-5 with TRBJ2-5; D remains unclear. The CDR3 has 14 residues. In germline, CDR1 is SGHKS, CDR2 YYEKEE (reference sequence). V lost 0 bases and J lost 3, with 9 bases in between. The DNA for the CDR3 is TGTGCCAGCAGCTTGGATCCCGGCAAAGAGACCCAGTACTTC. Residues: CASSLDPGKETQYF. The full variable domain, in which reference TRBV5-5 and TRBJ2-5 provide the parts outside the CDR3, is DAGVTQSPTHLIKTRGQQVTLRCSPISGHKSVSWYQQVLGQGPQFIFQYYEKEERGRGNFPDRFSARQFPNYSSELNVNALLLGDSALYLCASSLDPGKETQYFGPGTRLLVL.

In the case of this clonotype: Germline and junction disagree at one end, which may indicate a read error. The CDR3 nucleotides read TGTGCCAGCAGGGAGACTAGCGGGAGCCGCGGGAATGAGCATTTCTTC. This gives the protein CASRETSGSRGNEHFF. This sequence joins TRBV6-5 and TRBJ2-1; 12 nucleotides line up with TRBD2. This CDR3 has 16 amino acids. Germline CDR1 reads MNHEY; CDR2 reads SVGAGI.

V and J are TRBV6-1 and TRBJ1-2; D gene ambiguous. The V end lost 4 bases, the J end lost 8 bases, and 11 bases lay between the germline ends. The germline CDR1 and CDR2 sequences are MNHNS and SASEGT. The CDR3 has 12 residues. CDR3: CASSGAIKGYTF. The CDR3 DNA reads as TGTGCCAGCAGTGGAGCAATAAAGGGCTACACCTTC.

In DNA, the CDR3 is TGTGCCAGCAGCCTGGGACTAGCGGGATTCGCAGATACGCAGTATTTT. Protein: CASSLGLAGFADTQYF. The chain joins TRBV11-2 to TRBJ2-3, with 13 positions matching TRBD2. Per germline, CDR1 SGHAT and CDR2 FQNNGV. This CDR3 region has 16 residues. The V gene end was trimmed by 5 bases and the J gene end by 4 bases; junction bases not matched to a gene: 6.

This clonotype was picked up many times. The V and J genes are TRBV28 and TRBJ2-7; D possibly corresponds to TRBD2 (5 bases). Germline values: CDR1 MDHEN, CDR2 SYDVKM. The CDR3 has 13 amino acids. V lost 5 bases, J lost 12 bases, and 20 bases lay in between. The CDR3 spells CASSQPSSRVAYF. The CDR3 region has the DNA TGTGCCAGCAGTCAACCTAGCAGTCGCGTCGCGTACTTC.